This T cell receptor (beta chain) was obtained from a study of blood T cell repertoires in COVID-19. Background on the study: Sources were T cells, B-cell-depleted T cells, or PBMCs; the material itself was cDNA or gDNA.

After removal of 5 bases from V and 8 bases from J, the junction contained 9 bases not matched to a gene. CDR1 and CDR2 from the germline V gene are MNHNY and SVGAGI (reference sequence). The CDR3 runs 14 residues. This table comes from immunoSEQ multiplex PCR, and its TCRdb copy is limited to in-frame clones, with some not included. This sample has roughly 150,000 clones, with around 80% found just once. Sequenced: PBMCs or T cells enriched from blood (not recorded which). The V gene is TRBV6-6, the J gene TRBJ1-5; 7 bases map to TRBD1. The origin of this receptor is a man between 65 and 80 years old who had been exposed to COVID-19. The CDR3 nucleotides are TGTGCCAGCAGTCGGCGACAGGGCACCGAGCCCCAGCATTTT. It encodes CASSRRQGTEPQHF.